This T cell receptor beta chain was retrieved from a study of shared T cell receptors in the human thymus. Some clones are missing from TCRdb's copy, which holds only in-frame ones; the method was immunoSEQ multiplex PCR. The table records approximately 730,000 clones, approximately 83% of them present only once. There are 11 residues in the CDR3. Germline V lookup: CDR1 SGHVS, CDR2 FNYEAQ. With 5 bases removed from V and 4 bases from J, the gap between germline ends came to 5 bases. These data were likewise used in another study, on human thymus T cells. Per that paper: Donors consisted of healthy Finnish infants (having corrective surgery for congenital heart defects). During corrective heart surgery, resections were taken, and the thymus tissue came from them. Related reports documented highly overlapping thymic repertoires among unrelated individuals.

Sequencing was performed on thymocytes. The receptor comes from a girl under two years old with a congenital heart defect. This chain connects TRBV7-6 to TRBJ1-1; D is unclear. This CDR3 is CASSPVTEAFF. The CDR3 DNA reads as TGTGCCAGCAGCCCGGTCACTGAAGCTTTCTTT.